Given below is one T cell receptor (beta chain) in context. Its specificity is not known. This CDR3 has 14 residues. Germline V gene data show CDR1 as MNHEY and CDR2 as SVGAGI. V lost 8 bases and J lost 6; bases outside the gene matches: 7. Profiled with immunoSEQ multiplex PCR; TCRdb holds only in-frame clones, not every one. Of more than 95,000 clones in the sample, around 94% were seen once. The data were obtained in a study of siplizumab effects on memory and regulatory T cells. Study conclusions and caveats: Siplizumab cultures yielded proliferating Tregs whose suppressive function was not confirmed.

The TCR sequence derives from a human donor in good health. The sample consisted of non-Treg CD4+ T cells sorted from blood. V usage is TRBV6-5 and J usage is TRBJ2-1; TRBD2 matches at 10 bases. The CDR3 nucleotides read TGTGCCAGCGGTAGCGGGAGGTCCGGCAATGAGCAGTTCTTC. Encoded protein: CASGSGRSGNEQFF.